This T cell receptor beta chain was found in a study of T-cell reconstitution after alpha-beta-depleted transplantation in children. General observations from the study: It was newly produced T cells that mostly accounted for T-cell counts and diversity one year after transplant. The study reportedly traced alpha-beta T cells about two months after transplant to several hundred expanded graft clones. The high TCRbeta diversity at day 60 in some patients came from surviving recipient T cells and thymic progenitors.

Trimming removed 0 bases at V and 3 bases at J, with 12 bases between. Germline CDR1 and CDR2: ENHRY and SYGVKD. The CDR3 has 17 amino acids. This clonotype came up many times. Its antigen is currently unknown. For TCRbeta, the library was prepared with unique molecular identifiers. Each CDR3 protein gets one entry after TCRdb re-called the PCR reads with MiXCR. The sample has hundreds of thousands of distinct CDR3 sequences, about 12% seen once. This clonotype was obtained from a girl aged 2-15 years with congenital amegakaryocytic thrombocytopenia, due to receive a stem cell transplant. The rearrangement joins TRBV10-3 to TRBJ2-6; weak D call: TRBD2 (5 bases). The sample here was PBMCs, taken before TCRalphabeta/CD19-depleted stem cell transplant. The CDR3 DNA reads TGTGCCATCAGTGAGTCGACTCGGGGTAGTGGGGCCAACGTCCTGACTTTC. Protein sequence: CAISESTRGSGANVLTF.